The present T cell receptor beta chain was sequenced within a study of T-cell reconstitution after alpha-beta-depleted transplantation in children. Construction of the TCRbeta library involved unique molecular identifiers. A single record per CDR3 protein comes from TCRdb applying MiXCR to the PCR reads. The table records fewer than 550,000 distinct CDR3 sequences, about an eighth of them present only once. This CDR3 has 16 amino acids. Germline V lookup: CDR1 SGHVS, CDR2 FNYEAQ. J was trimmed by 2 bases and V by 1 base; bases with no gene match: 4. This clonotype occurred many times. The J gene is TRBJ2-3, the V gene TRBV7-6, with 9 bases identical to TRBD2. The source was PBMCs, mostly from graft donor cells, collected 180 days after TCRalphabeta/CD19-depleted stem cell transplant. The receptor comes from a female patient aged 2-9 years who had a stem cell transplant for aplastic anemia, so the T cells may come from the graft donor. The CDR3 coding sequence is TGTGCCAGCAGCTTAGGGCGGGGGGGCTCCACAGATACGCAGTATTTT. This encodes CASSLGRGGSTDTQYF.